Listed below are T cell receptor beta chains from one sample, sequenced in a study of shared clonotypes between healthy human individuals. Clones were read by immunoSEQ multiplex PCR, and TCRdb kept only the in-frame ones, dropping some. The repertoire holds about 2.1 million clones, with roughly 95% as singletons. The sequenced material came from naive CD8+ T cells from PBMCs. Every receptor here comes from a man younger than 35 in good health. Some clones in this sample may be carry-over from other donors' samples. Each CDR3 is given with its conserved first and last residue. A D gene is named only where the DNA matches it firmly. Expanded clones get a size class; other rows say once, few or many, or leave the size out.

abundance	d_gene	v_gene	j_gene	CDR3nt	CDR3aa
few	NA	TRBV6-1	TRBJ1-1	TGTGCCAGCAGTGAAGCTCCTCGCACTGAAGCTTTCTTT	CASSEAPRTEAFF
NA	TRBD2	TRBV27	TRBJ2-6	TGTGCCAGCAGTCTTCTAGCGGGAGGTTCTGGGGCCAACGTCCTGACTTTC	CASSLLAGGSGANVLTF
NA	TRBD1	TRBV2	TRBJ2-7	TGTGCCACCGAGGACAGGGCCGAGTACGAGCAGTACTTC	CATEDRAEYEQYF
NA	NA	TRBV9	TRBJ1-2	TGTGCCAGCAGCGCCTACAGACAAGGCTATGGCTACACCTTC	CASSAYRQGYGYTF
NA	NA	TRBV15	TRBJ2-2	TGTGCCACCAGCAGGCGACCTGGTACCACCGGGGAGCTGTTTTTT	CATSRRPGTTGELFF
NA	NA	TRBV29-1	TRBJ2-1	TGCAGCGTGATGGGGGGCTACAATGAGCAGTTCTTC	CSVMGGYNEQFF
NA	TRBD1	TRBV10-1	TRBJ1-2	TGCGCCAGCAGTGAAAGGGCCAGGGGGCTAAGGGTCTATGGCTACACCTTC	CASSERARGLRVYGYTF
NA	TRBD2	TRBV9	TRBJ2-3	TGTGCCAGCAGCCCAAAGGGGAAGGTGGCGGGAGGGGAAAGGGATACGCAGTATTTT	CASSPKGKVAGGERDTQYF
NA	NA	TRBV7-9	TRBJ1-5	TGTGCCAGCAGCTCTGGACAGTTAAATCAGCCCCAGCATTTT	CASSSGQLNQPQHF
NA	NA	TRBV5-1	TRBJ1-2	TGCGCCAGCAGCTTGTGGGGGAAGGATGGCTACACCTTC	CASSLWGKDGYTF
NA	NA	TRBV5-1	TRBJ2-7	TGCGCCAGCAGCCCGAGAGGGGCGGAGGTCTACGAGCAGTACTTC	CASSPRGAEVYEQYF
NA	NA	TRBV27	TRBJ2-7	TGTGCCAGCAGTTTATGGTCAGGGACTGTCGCCTACGAGCAGTACTTC	CASSLWSGTVAYEQYF
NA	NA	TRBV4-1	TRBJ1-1	TGCGCCAGCAGCCAAGATTTGGGTGTCACTGAAGCTTTCTTT	CASSQDLGVTEAFF
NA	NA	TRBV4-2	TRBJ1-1	TGTGCCAGCAGCCCAAGACCCTGGGGGAACACTGAAGCTTTCTTT	CASSPRPWGNTEAFF
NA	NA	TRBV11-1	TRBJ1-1	TGTGCCAGCAGCTTAGCTCGAGGGGAGGACACTGAAGCTTTCTTT	CASSLARGEDTEAFF
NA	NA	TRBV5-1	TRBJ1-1	TGCGCCAGCAGCTTGGGGGTTGGGGCCGTGACACCTAGCACCACTGAAGCTTTCTTT	CASSLGVGAVTPSTTEAFF
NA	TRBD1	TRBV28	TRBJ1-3	TGTGCCAGCAGTTTACCCGGGACAGCTTTGGACACCATATATTTT	CASSLPGTALDTIYF
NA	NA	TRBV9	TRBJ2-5	TGTGCCAGCAGCGTAGCGACAGCCGAAGAGACCCAGTACTTC	CASSVATAEETQYF
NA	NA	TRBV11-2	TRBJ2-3	TGTGCCAGCAGCCCACTTAGCACAGATACGCAGTATTTT	CASSPLSTDTQYF
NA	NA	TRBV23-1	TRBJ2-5	TGCGCCAGCAGTCAATCCCCTCAGAAAGAGACCCAGTACTTC	CASSQSPQKETQYF
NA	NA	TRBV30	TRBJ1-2	TGTGCCTGGAATGCGGGGAACTATGGCTACACCTTC	CAWNAGNYGYTF
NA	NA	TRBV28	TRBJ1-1	TGTGCCAGCAGCCCCGTGGTTAGGGGCGGGGGTTATGAAGCTTTCTTT	CASSPVVRGGGYEAFF
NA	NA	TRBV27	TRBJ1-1	TGTGCCAGCACCCCCCGGGGGGCGCTTACTGAAGCTTTCTTT	CASTPRGALTEAFF
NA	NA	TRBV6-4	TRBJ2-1	TGTGCCAGCAGTGAGGACTGGGGCCGTTACAATGAGCAGTTCTTC	CASSEDWGRYNEQFF
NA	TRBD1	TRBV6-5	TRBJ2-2	TGTGCCAGCCAGACAGGGGACCGCGCCGGGGAGCTGTTTTTT	CASQTGDRAGELFF
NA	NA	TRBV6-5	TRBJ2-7	TGTGCCAGCAGTTACTCGAGGGTCCCCTACGAGCAGTACTTC	CASSYSRVPYEQYF
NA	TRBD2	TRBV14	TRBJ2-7	TGTGCCAGCAGCCACATAGCGGGAGGCAGGTACGAGCAGTACTTC	CASSHIAGGRYEQYF
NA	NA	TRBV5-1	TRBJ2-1	TGCGCCAGCAGCATTATAGGCCGAAGCTCCTACAATGAGCAGTTCTTC	CASSIIGRSSYNEQFF
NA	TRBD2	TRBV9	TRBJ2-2	TGTGCCAGCAGCGAGGGGCGGGGAGGGTATCGCACCGGGGAGCTGTTTTTT	CASSEGRGGYRTGELFF
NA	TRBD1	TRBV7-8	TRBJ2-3	TGTGCCAGCAGCAGGGGGCTGATAACAGATACGCAGTATTTT	CASSRGLITDTQYF
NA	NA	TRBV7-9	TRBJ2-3	TGTGCCAGCACCATCTCGGACGGAGAGGCGCAGTATTTT	CASTISDGEAQYF
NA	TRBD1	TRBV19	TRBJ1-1	TGTGCCAGTAGTATAGATCGAACAGGGGGCCTGAACACTGAAGCTTTCTTT	CASSIDRTGGLNTEAFF